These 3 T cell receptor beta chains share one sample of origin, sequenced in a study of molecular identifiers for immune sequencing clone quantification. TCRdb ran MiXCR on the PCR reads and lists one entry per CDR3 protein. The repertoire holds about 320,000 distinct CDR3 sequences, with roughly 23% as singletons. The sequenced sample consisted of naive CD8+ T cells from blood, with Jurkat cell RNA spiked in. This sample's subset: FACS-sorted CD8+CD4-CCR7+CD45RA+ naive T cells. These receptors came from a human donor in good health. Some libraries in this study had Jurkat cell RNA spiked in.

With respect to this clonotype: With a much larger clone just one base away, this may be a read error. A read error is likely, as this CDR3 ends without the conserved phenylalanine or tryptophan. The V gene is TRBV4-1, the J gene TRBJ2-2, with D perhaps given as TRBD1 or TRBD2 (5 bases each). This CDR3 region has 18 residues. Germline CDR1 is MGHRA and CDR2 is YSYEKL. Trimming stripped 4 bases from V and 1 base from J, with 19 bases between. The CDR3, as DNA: TGCGCCAGCAGCCTCACCCTACTGGGACCTATGAACACCGGGGAGCTGTTTTCT. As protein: CASSLTLLGPMNTGELFS.

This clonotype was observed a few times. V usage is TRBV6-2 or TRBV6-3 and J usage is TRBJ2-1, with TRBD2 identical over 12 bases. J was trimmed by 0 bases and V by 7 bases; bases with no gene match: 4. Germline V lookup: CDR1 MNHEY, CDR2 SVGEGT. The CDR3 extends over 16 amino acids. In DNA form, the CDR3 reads TGTGCCAGCACTCTAGCGGGGGGGACCTCCTACAATGAGCAGTTCTTC. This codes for CASTLAGGTSYNEQFF.

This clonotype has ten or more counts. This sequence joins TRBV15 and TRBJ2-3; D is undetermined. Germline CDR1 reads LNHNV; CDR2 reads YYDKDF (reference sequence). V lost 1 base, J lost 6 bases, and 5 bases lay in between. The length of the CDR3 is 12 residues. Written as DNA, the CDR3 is TGTGCCACCAGCAGAGTGTCGGATACGCAGTATTTT. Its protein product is CATSRVSDTQYF. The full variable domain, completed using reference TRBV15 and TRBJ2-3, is DAMVIQNPRYQVTQFGKPVTLSCSQTLNHNVMYWYQQKSSQAPKLLFHYYDKDFNNEADTPDNFQSRRPNTSFCFLDIRSPGLGDTAMYLCATSRVSDTQYFGPGTRLTVL.